The text below deals with one T cell receptor (beta chain). What it binds is not known. Trimming took 5 bases from V and 9 from J, leaving 14 bases between them. CDR1 is MGHRA and CDR2 is YSYEKL in the germline V gene. The CDR3 spans 14 residues. Here immunoSEQ multiplex PCR was the method, and the copy in TCRdb shows in-frame clones only, minus some. The sample lists approximately 280,000 clones; 80% to 90% were seen once. The data derive from a study of cytomegalovirus exposure and HLA in healthy donors. On the study more broadly: A subsequent analysis reported that the 100 to 150 validation repertoires were produced on the same platform that had also been used for the roughly 700 first-cohort repertoires.

The study's findings and limits: Testing in vitro showed three CMV-associated chains specific for CMV antigens. The classifier reportedly diagnosed cytomegalovirus status with high specificity and sensitivity. Whilst most TCR sequences proved rare, a subset of public TCRs occurred across many donors.

The chain recombines TRBV4-1 with TRBJ1-6; D possibly corresponds to TRBD1 (6 bases). The sample was PBMCs. This receptor was identified in a young woman in good health and CMV-seronegative. CDR3 coding DNA: TGCGCCAGCAGCTCTACAGGGTCTGGTTCACCCCTCCACTTT. Encoded protein: CASSSTGSGSPLHF.